A selection of T cell receptor beta chains follows, all from one sample in a study of blood T cell repertoires in COVID-19. Sequenced by immunoSEQ multiplex PCR; TCRdb stores in-frame clones only, minus some. The sample holds more than 100,000 clones, 70% to 85% seen once. Sequencing was performed on peripheral blood. The source of these receptors is a woman in her seventies with acute or convalescent COVID-19. Both conserved end residues are part of each CDR3. A D gene is named only where the DNA matches it firmly. Some rows have no size entry. The others give once, few or many, or a class for an expanded clone.

length	V	D	J	size	CDR3	DNA
15	TRBV2	TRBD2	TRBJ2-3	.	CASSVLGGIPDTQYF	TGTGCCAGCAGTGTGTTGGGGGGGATCCCAGATACGCAGTATTTT
15	TRBV19	TRBD1	TRBJ1-1	.	CASSTRTGLNTEAFF	TGTGCCAGTAGTACTCGGACAGGGCTTAATACTGAAGCTTTCTTT
13	TRBV20-1	.	TRBJ1-4	.	CSASRGNNEKLFF	TGCAGTGCTAGTAGAGGGAATAATGAAAAACTGTTTTTT
15	TRBV6-5	TRBD2	TRBJ2-5	.	CASSYGGTIQETQYF	TGTGCCAGCAGTTACGGAGGGACTATCCAAGAGACCCAGTACTTC
14	TRBV11-1	.	TRBJ1-1	.	CASSLGQGNTEAFF	TGTGCCAGCAGCTTAGGGCAGGGGAACACTGAAGCTTTCTTT
11	TRBV2	.	TRBJ2-5	.	CASAIDQAQYF	TGTGCCAGCGCGATTGATCAGGCCCAGTACTTC
14	TRBV4-3	.	TRBJ1-2	many	CASSPRTSPYGYTF	TGCGCCAGCAGCCCCCGGACATCCCCCTATGGCTACACCTTC
12	TRBV19	.	TRBJ2-7	.	CASSIGAYEQYF	TGTGCCAGTAGTATAGGAGCCTACGAGCAGTACTTC
16	TRBV7-9	TRBD2	TRBJ2-2	many	CASSRSVAGATGELFF	TGTGCCAGCAGCCGTTCTGTAGCGGGGGCCACCGGGGAGCTGTTTTTT
12	TRBV6-2/TRBV6-3	.	TRBJ1-5	few	CASSYPYQPQHF	TGTGCCAGCAGTTACCCGTATCAGCCCCAGCATTTT